This entry features one T cell receptor beta chain sequence. The sample belongs to a study of shared clonotypes between healthy human individuals. Produced via immunoSEQ multiplex PCR; TCRdb's table is partial and in-frame only. The profile shows millions of clones, around 95% of them singletons. The CDR3 extends over 13 amino acids. Trimming took 4 bases from V and 6 from J, leaving 13 bases between them. CDR1 KGHSH and CDR2 LQKENI come from the germline V gene. The sequence was obtained from a man between 18 and 29 years old in good health. The chain joins TRBV18 to TRBJ2-7; D is unresolved. Sequenced input: naive CD4+ T cells sorted from blood. The subset: CD45RA+ positively selected. The CDR3 here is CASSRDPLGEQYF. The CDR3 DNA follows: TGTGCCAGCTCACGTGACCCCCTGGGCGAGCAGTACTTC. The whole variable domain, filled in from reference TRBV18 and TRBJ2-7, reads NAGVMQNPRHLVRRRGQEARLRCSPMKGHSHVYWYRQLPEEGLKFMVYLQKENIIDESGMPKERFSAEFPKEGPSILRIQQVVRGDSAAYFCASSRDPLGEQYFGPGTRLTVT.